The rows below give T cell receptor beta chains drawn from one sample of a study of cytomegalovirus exposure and HLA in healthy donors. Sequencing was performed with immunoSEQ multiplex PCR; in TCRdb, only in-frame clones are kept and a portion is missing. The table lists over 200,000 clones, approximately 90% of them singletons. The sample was PBMCs. The origin of the receptors is a woman in her late teens or twenties in good health and CMV-seronegative. Each CDR3 is given with its conserved first and last residue. The D gene is left open where the match is weak. Clone size is shown for a subset of rows, as once, few, many or a class of expanded clone.

J gene | CDR3 length | D gene | clone size | V gene | CDR3 protein | CDR3 DNA
TRBJ1-2 | 12 | TRBD1 | once | TRBV18 | CASSEGARGYTF | TGTGCCAGCTCAGAGGGGGCGCGGGGCTACACCTTC
TRBJ1-1 | 15 | TRBD1 | - | TRBV5-1 | CASSFDRGMNTEAFF | TGCGCCAGCAGCTTCGACAGGGGCATGAACACTGAAGCTTTCTTT
TRBJ2-7 | 12 | - | - | TRBV11-1 | CASSSFGYEQYF | TGTGCCAGCAGCTCCTTCGGGTACGAGCAGTACTTC
TRBJ1-4 | 15 | - | - | TRBV14 | CASSPGWGVREKLFF | TGTGCCAGCAGCCCAGGATGGGGGGTTCGAGAAAAACTGTTTTTT
TRBJ2-3 | 17 | TRBD2 | - | TRBV9 | CASSVRASGRGTDTQYF | TGTGCCAGCAGCGTAAGGGCTAGCGGGAGGGGGACAGATACGCAGTATTTT
TRBJ1-5 | 16 | TRBD1 | - | TRBV18 | CASSPSSTGTGQPQHF | TGTGCCAGCTCACCATCTTCAACAGGGACAGGGCAGCCCCAGCATTTT
TRBJ1-1 | 12 | - | - | TRBV6-5 | CASTISNTEAFF | TGTGCCAGCACGATCAGTAACACTGAAGCTTTCTTT
TRBJ2-2 | 15 | TRBD2 | - | TRBV6-1 | CASSVLAGDTGELFF | TGTGCCAGCAGTGTACTAGCGGGAGACACCGGGGAGCTGTTTTTT
TRBJ1-2 | 14 | TRBD1 | - | TRBV2 | CASSYKQGLSGYTF | TGTGCCAGCAGCTACAAACAGGGGTTAAGTGGCTACACCTTC
TRBJ2-7 | 17 | TRBD1 | - | TRBV5-6 | CASSLLFGQGAQDEQYF | TGTGCCAGCAGCTTGCTATTCGGACAGGGGGCGCAGGACGAGCAGTACTTC
TRBJ2-5 | 15 | TRBD2 | few | TRBV5-6 | CASSLLAGILETQYF | TGTGCCAGCAGCTTGCTAGCGGGTATCTTAGAGACCCAGTACTTC
TRBJ1-3 | 15 | TRBD1 | - | TRBV6-5 | CASSYEGASGNTIYF | TGTGCCAGCAGTTATGAGGGGGCGTCTGGAAACACCATATATTTT
TRBJ2-7 | 16 | - | - | TRBV7-2 | CASSLASGAASYEQCF | TGTGCCAGCAGCTTAGCGAGCGGCGCCGCCTCCTACGAGCAGTGCTTC
TRBJ2-1 | 15 | TRBD1 | - | TRBV4-3 | CASSQLTGSYNEQFF | TGCGCCAGCAGCCAACTGACAGGGTCCTACAATGAGCAGTTCTTC
TRBJ2-6 | 17 | - | once | TRBV4-3 | CASSQATRRAGANVLTF | TGCGCCAGCAGCCAAGCTACCCGGAGGGCTGGGGCCAACGTCCTGACTTTC
TRBJ2-3 | 14 | TRBD2 | - | TRBV18 | CASSPGLAPDTQYF | TGTGCCAGCTCACCCGGACTAGCCCCAGATACGCAGTATTTT
TRBJ2-1 | 15 | TRBD1 | - | TRBV27 | CASRQGQSSYNEQFF | TGTGCCAGCAGGCAGGGACAGAGCTCCTACAATGAGCAGTTCTTC
TRBJ2-3 | 15 | - | - | TRBV30 | CAWNMAGDLSDTQYF | TGTGCCTGGAATATGGCAGGGGATTTATCCGATACGCAGTATTTT
TRBJ1-1 | 13 | - | - | TRBV30 | CAWSVGVRTEAFF | TGTGCCTGGAGTGTAGGGGTGCGAACTGAAGCTTTCTTT
TRBJ1-4 | 13 | TRBD1 | - | TRBV30 | CAWNRGTNEKLFF | TGTGCCTGGAACAGGGGAACTAATGAAAAACTGTTTTTT
TRBJ1-1 | 11 | - | - | TRBV29-1 | CSVPQGTEAFF | TGCAGCGTCCCTCAGGGCACTGAAGCTTTCTTT
TRBJ1-2 | 18 | - | - | TRBV7-2 | CASSLVSPSQGSWYGYTF | TGTGCCAGCAGCTTAGTTTCACCCAGCCAGGGTAGCTGGTATGGCTACACCTTC
TRBJ2-7 | 10 | - | - | TRBV6-1 | CASRLGEQYF | TGTGCCAGCAGACTAGGCGAGCAGTACTTC
TRBJ2-1 | 15 | TRBD2 | - | TRBV5-4 | CASSLGLAGYNEQFF | TGTGCCAGCAGCTTGGGGCTAGCGGGATACAATGAGCAGTTCTTC
TRBJ2-1 | 13 | - | - | TRBV27 | CASSLIDINEQFF | TGTGCCAGCAGTTTAATCGACATTAATGAGCAGTTCTTC
TRBJ2-3 | 15 | - | - | TRBV7-6 | CASSLGGGTGRTQYF | TGTGCCAGCAGCTTAGGTGGGGGGACGGGCAGAACGCAGTATTTT
TRBJ1-2 | 13 | - | - | TRBV14 | CASSMSGVHGYTF | TGTGCCAGCAGCATGTCAGGGGTCCATGGCTACACCTTC
TRBJ1-3 | 14 | - | - | TRBV28 | CASIQAGAEHTIYF | TGTGCCAGCATCCAAGCGGGGGCTGAGCACACCATATATTTT
TRBJ1-2 | 14 | TRBD1 | - | TRBV7-2 | CASSPGTGGFGYTF | TGTGCCAGCAGCCCGGGGACAGGGGGTTTTGGCTACACCTTC
TRBJ1-4 | 13 | - | - | TRBV9 | CASSRGLLEKLFF | TGTGCCAGCAGCCGCGGGCTCCTTGAAAAACTGTTTTTT
TRBJ1-2 | 12 | - | - | TRBV9 | CASSVDSYGYTF | TGTGCCAGCAGCGTAGACAGCTATGGCTACACCTTC